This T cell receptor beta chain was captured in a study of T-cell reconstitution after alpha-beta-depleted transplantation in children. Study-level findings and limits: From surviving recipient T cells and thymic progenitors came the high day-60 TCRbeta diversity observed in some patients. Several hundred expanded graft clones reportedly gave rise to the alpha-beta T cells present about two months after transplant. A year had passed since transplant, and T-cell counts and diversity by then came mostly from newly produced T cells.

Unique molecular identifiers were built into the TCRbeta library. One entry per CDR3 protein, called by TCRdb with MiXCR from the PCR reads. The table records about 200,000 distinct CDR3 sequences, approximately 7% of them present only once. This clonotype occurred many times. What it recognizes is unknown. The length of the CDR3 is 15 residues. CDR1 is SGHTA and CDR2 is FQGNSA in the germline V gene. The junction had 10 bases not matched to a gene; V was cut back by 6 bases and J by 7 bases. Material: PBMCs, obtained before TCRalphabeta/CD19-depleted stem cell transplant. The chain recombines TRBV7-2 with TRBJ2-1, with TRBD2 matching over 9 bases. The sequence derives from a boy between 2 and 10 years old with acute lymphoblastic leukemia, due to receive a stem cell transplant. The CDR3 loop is CASRLPGLAGNEQFF. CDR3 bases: TGTGCCAGCAGGCTACCGGGACTAGCTGGGAATGAGCAGTTCTTC.